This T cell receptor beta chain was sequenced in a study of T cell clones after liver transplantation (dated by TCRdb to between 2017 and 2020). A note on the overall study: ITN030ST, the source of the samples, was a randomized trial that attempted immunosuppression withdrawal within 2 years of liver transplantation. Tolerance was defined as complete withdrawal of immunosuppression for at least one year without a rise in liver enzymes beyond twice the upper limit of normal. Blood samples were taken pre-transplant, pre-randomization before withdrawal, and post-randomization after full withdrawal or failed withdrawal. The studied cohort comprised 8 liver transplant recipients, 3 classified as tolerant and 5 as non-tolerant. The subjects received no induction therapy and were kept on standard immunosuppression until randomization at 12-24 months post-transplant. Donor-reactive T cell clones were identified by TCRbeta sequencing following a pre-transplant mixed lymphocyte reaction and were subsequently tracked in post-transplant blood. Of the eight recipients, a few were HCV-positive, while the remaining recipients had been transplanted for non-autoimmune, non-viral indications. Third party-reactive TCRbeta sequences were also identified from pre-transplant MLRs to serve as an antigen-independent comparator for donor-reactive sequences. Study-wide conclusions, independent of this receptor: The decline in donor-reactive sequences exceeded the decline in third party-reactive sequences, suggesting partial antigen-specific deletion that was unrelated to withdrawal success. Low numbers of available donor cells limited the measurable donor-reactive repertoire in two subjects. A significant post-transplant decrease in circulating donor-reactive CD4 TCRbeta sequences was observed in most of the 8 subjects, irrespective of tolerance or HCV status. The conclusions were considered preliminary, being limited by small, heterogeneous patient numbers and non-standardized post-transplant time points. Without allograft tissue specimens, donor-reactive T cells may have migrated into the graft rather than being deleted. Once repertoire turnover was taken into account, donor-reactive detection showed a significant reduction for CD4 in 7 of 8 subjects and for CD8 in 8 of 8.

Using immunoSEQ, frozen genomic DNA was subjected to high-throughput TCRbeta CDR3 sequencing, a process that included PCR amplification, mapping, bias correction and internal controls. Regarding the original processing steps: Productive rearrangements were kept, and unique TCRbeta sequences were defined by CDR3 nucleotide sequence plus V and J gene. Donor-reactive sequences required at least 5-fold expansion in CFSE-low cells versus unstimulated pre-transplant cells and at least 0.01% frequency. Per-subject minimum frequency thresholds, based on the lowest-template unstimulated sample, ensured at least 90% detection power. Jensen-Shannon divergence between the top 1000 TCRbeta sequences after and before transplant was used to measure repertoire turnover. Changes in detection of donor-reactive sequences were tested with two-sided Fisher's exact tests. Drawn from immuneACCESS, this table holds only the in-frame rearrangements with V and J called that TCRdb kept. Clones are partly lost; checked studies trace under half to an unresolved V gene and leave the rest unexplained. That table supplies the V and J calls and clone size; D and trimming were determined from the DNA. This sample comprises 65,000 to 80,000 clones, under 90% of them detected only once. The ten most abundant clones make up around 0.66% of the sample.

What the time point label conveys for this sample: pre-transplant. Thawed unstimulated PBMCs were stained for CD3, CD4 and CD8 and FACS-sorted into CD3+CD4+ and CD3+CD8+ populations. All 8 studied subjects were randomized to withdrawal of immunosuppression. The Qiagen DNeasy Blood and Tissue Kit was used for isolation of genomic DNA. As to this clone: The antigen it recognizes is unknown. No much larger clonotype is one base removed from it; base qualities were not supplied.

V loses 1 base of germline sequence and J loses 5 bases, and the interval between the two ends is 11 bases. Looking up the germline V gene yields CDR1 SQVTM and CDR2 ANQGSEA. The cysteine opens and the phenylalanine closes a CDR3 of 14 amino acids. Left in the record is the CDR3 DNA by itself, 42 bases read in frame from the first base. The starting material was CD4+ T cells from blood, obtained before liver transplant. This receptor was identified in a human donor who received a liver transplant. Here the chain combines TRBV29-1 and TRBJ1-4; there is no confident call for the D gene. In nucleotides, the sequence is TGCAGCGTTGAAGGCACGGCCGACAATGAAAAACTGTTTTTT. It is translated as CSVEGTADNEKLFF.